This TCR beta chain emerged from a study of PD-1 blockade in classical Hodgkin lymphoma. General study points: Patients who initiated nivolumab within 1 year of ASCT were excluded. Reports indicated that newly diagnosed patients had lower baseline TCR diversity than healthy donors did. In CD4+ cells, TCR diversity went up significantly by C4D1, but in CD8+ cells it did not. No one has yet defined what causes the repertoire differences, which may be disease activity or prior therapy.

Germline V CDR1 and CDR2: MDHEN, SYDVKM. The CDR3 consists of 14 residues. Trimming left V 4 bases short and J 2 bases short, with 12 bases between. For this clone: Its antigen is unidentified.

Using immunoSEQ multiplex PCR, the repertoire was profiled, and TCRdb retains in-frame clones only, with some absent. The sample shows some 93,000 clones, 92% of them seen only once. Brentuximab vedotin exposure varied among the patients, all of whom had relapsed after autologous stem cell transplantation. The sequenced sample was peripheral blood mononuclear cells (PBMCs), obtained at baseline. The rearrangement uses TRBV28 and TRBJ2-7; D unresolved. The receptor was derived from a human donor with classical Hodgkin lymphoma. DNA of the CDR3: TGTGCCAGCAGTTCTCCCATGACGGCCTACGAGCAGTACTTC. Translating gives CASSSPMTAYEQYF.